The rows below give T cell receptor beta chains drawn from one sample of a study of T-cell reconstitution after alpha-beta-depleted transplantation in children. TCRdb reprocessed the PCR reads with MiXCR, giving one entry per CDR3 protein. The data show a few hundred thousand distinct CDR3 sequences, with approximately 23% seen just once and 9.5% to 12% held by the top ten. The starting material was PBMCs, mostly from graft donor cells, obtained 180 days after TCRalphabeta/CD19-depleted stem cell transplant. These receptors were taken from a male patient between 10 and 17 years old who had a stem cell transplant for acute lymphoblastic leukemia, so the T cells may come from the graft donor. The CDR3 runs from the conserved cysteine through the conserved F or W. The D gene is left open where the match is weak. Clone sizes are given selectively: once, few, many, or a class where the clone is expanded.

clone_size j_call d_call v_call cdr3_aa cdr3_nt
few TRBJ2-5 TRBD2 TRBV27 CASSFSITSGSKTQYF TGTGCCAGCAGTTTCTCCATTACTAGCGGGAGTAAGACCCAGTACTTC
few TRBJ2-2 - TRBV12-3/TRBV12-4 CASSLRGFDGELFF TGTGCCAGCAGTTTACGGGGGTTCGACGGGGAGCTGTTTTTT
few TRBJ2-7 - TRBV7-2 CASSFQGLSSYEQYF TGTGCCAGCAGCTTTCAGGGACTGTCCTCCTACGAGCAGTACTTC
- TRBJ1-2 TRBD1 TRBV12-3/TRBV12-4 CASSPSGTGHYGYTF TGTGCCAGCAGTCCCTCCGGGACAGGGCACTATGGCTACACCTTC
- TRBJ2-1 TRBD2 TRBV29-1 CSAKSSGNEQFF TGCAGCGCTAAGTCTAGCGGCAATGAGCAGTTCTTC
- TRBJ2-3 TRBD2 TRBV18 CASSPGLAEVHTDTQYF TGTGCCAGCTCACCCGGACTAGCGGAAGTCCACACAGATACGCAGTATTTT
- TRBJ2-2 - TRBV27 CASSSGLDTGELFF TGTGCCAGCAGTTCAGGTCTCGACACCGGGGAGCTGTTTTTT
once TRBJ1-1 - TRBV6-1 CASSEVGVRYRNTEAFF TGTGCCAGCAGTGAAGTCGGGGTAAGGTATCGGAACACTGAAGCTTTCTTT
- TRBJ2-7 TRBD2 TRBV30 CAWIPPAGPYEQYF TGTGCCTGGATTCCCCCAGCGGGGCCCTACGAGCAGTACTTC
few TRBJ2-2 - TRBV20-1 CSANSWGTGELFF TGCAGTGCTAACTCGTGGGGCACCGGGGAGCTGTTTTTT
- TRBJ2-1 TRBD2 TRBV24-1 CATSLASEQFF TGTGCCACCTCACTAGCGAGTGAGCAGTTCTTC
- TRBJ2-3 TRBD1 TRBV7-3 CASSLAGTGLADTQYF TGTGCCAGCAGTTTAGCCGGGACAGGCCTTGCAGATACGCAGTATTTT
few TRBJ2-3 TRBD2 TRBV5-6 CAGLAGGPTDTQYF TGTGCCGGCCTAGCGGGAGGGCCCACAGATACGCAGTATTTT
- TRBJ2-2 TRBD2 TRBV12-3/TRBV12-4 CASSLPRGRARHGELFF TGTGCCAGCAGTTTACCCCGCGGGAGGGCCAGGCACGGGGAGCTGTTTTTT
few TRBJ2-6 TRBD1 TRBV4-1 CASSLWTGGISGANVLTF TGCGCCAGCAGCCTTTGGACAGGGGGCATCTCTGGGGCCAACGTCCTGACTTTC
few TRBJ2-7 - TRBV5-1 CASSYALSYEQYF TGCGCCAGCAGCTATGCACTCTCCTACGAGCAGTACTTC